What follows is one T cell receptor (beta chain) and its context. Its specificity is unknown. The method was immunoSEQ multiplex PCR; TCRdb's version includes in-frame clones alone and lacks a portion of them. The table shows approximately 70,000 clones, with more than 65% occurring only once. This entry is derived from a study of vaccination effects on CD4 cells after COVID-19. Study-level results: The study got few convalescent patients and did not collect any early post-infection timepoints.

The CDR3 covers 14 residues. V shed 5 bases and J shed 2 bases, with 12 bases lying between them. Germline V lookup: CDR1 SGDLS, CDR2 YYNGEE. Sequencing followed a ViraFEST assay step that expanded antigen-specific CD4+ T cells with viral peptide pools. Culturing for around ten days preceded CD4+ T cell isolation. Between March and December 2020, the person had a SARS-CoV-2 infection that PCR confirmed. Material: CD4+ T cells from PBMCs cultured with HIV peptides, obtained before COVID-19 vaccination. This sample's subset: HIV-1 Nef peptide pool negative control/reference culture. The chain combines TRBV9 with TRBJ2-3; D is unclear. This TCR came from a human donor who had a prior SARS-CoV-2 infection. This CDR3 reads CASSPRMNTDTQYF. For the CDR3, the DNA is TGTGCCAGCAGTCCTAGGATGAACACAGATACGCAGTATTTT.